A selection of T cell receptor beta chains follows, all from one sample in a study of blood T cells in healthy people across ages. TCRdb redid the calling of the 5' RACE reads with MiXCR, one entry per CDR3 protein. The repertoire holds about 670,000 distinct CDR3 sequences, with roughly 41% as singletons. The sequenced material came from blood. These receptors were collected from a man older than 75 in good health. Each CDR3 is given with its conserved first and last residue. A D gene is named only where the DNA matches it firmly. Size values are once, few and many counts, or a class for expanded clones, and some rows have none.

J: TRBJ2-1; size: few; V: TRBV6-2/TRBV6-3; D: NA; DNA: TGTGCCAGCAGTTGGTATCCCAATGAGCAGTTCTTC; CDR3: CASSWYPNEQFF
J: TRBJ1-2; size: many; V: TRBV25-1; D: TRBD1; DNA: TGTGCCAGCAGTGCACAGGGGGCTTTAGGTGGCTACACCTTC; CDR3: CASSAQGALGGYTF
J: TRBJ1-1; size: NA; V: TRBV14; D: NA; DNA: TGTGCCAGCAGCCAAGTTGGCTCGTTTAACACTGAAGCTTTCTTT; CDR3: CASSQVGSFNTEAFF
J: TRBJ2-7; size: few; V: TRBV6-5; D: NA; DNA: TGTGCCAGCACCACCGGGGGAGGGGGCTCCTACGAGCAGTACTTC; CDR3: CASTTGGGGSYEQYF
J: TRBJ1-5; size: once; V: TRBV12-5; D: NA; DNA: TGTGCTAGTGGTTTGGTACAGGCAGGAGTAAGCAATCAGCCCCAGCATTTT; CDR3: CASGLVQAGVSNQPQHF
J: TRBJ2-7; size: NA; V: TRBV9; D: NA; DNA: TGTGCCAGCAGCCCTGACTCCTACAATGAGCAGTACTTC; CDR3: CASSPDSYNEQYF
J: TRBJ2-4; size: few; V: TRBV5-6; D: NA; DNA: TGTGCCAGCAGCTTGGCCTTTTCAGCAGGGCCCCCGCAGTACTTC; CDR3: CASSLAFSAGPPQYF
J: TRBJ2-1; size: NA; V: TRBV27; D: TRBD1; DNA: TGTGCCAGCAGCTCTCTAGGACAGGGTAACTACAATGAGCAGTTCTTC; CDR3: CASSSLGQGNYNEQFF
J: TRBJ1-1; size: NA; V: TRBV3-1; D: NA; DNA: TGTGCCAGCAGCCCTCGGGACATGAACACTGAAGCTTTCTTT; CDR3: CASSPRDMNTEAFF
J: TRBJ2-1; size: NA; V: TRBV20-1; D: TRBD1; DNA: TGCAGTGCTAGGTTGGGACAGACCTACAATGAGCAGTTCTTC; CDR3: CSARLGQTYNEQFF
J: TRBJ2-7; size: NA; V: TRBV20-1; D: TRBD1; DNA: TGCAGTGCTCTCCAGGACAGGGAGGACGAGCAGTACTTC; CDR3: CSALQDREDEQYF
J: TRBJ2-5; size: few; V: TRBV6-1; D: NA; DNA: TGTGCCAGCAGGCTAGTGGGCCCCGAGGCCCAGTACTTC; CDR3: CASRLVGPEAQYF
J: TRBJ2-7; size: NA; V: TRBV20-1; D: NA; DNA: TGCAGTGCTACACCAACTAGTTCCTACGAGCAGTACTTC; CDR3: CSATPTSSYEQYF
J: TRBJ2-7; size: NA; V: TRBV5-1; D: NA; DNA: TGCGCCAGCAGCCTGGGAAGTGGGCCCAGCTCCTACGAGCAGTACTTC; CDR3: CASSLGSGPSSYEQYF
J: TRBJ2-1; size: few; V: TRBV6-4; D: NA; DNA: TGTGCCAGCAGTGATACAGGTTCGGCCTACAATGAGCAGTTCTTC; CDR3: CASSDTGSAYNEQFF
J: TRBJ2-5; size: many; V: TRBV20-1; D: NA; DNA: TGCAGTCCCCACGGCGGGCAGCCAGAGACCCAGTACTTC; CDR3: CSPHGGQPETQYF
J: TRBJ2-3; size: few; V: TRBV28; D: TRBD1; DNA: TGTGCCAGCAGTTCCACAGGGGGTGGGGAAGATACGCAGTATTTT; CDR3: CASSSTGGGEDTQYF
J: TRBJ2-3; size: many; V: TRBV29-1; D: NA; DNA: TGCAGCCAATTAACAGGGACAGATACGCAGTATTTT; CDR3: CSQLTGTDTQYF
J: TRBJ2-1; size: NA; V: TRBV28; D: TRBD2; DNA: TGTGCCAGCAGTCCGCGGACTAGCCTATACAATGAGCAGTTCTTC; CDR3: CASSPRTSLYNEQFF
J: TRBJ1-2; size: NA; V: TRBV3-1; D: NA; DNA: TGTGCCAGCAGCCATAACAGGGGCTACACCTTC; CDR3: CASSHNRGYTF
J: TRBJ1-1; size: NA; V: TRBV7-9; D: NA; DNA: TGTGCCAGCAGCTTAACACCAGCGGGAGTTGGTGGGTACACTGAAGCTTTCTTT; CDR3: CASSLTPAGVGGYTEAFF
J: TRBJ2-5; size: NA; V: TRBV3-1; D: NA; DNA: TGTGCCAGCAGCCACGATCCCGGATCGAAAGAGACCCAGTACTTC; CDR3: CASSHDPGSKETQYF
J: TRBJ1-6; size: few; V: TRBV7-2; D: TRBD1; DNA: TGTGCCAGCAGCACGGGACAGGGAGGTTGGAATTCACCCCTCCACTTT; CDR3: CASSTGQGGWNSPLHF
J: TRBJ1-1; size: few; V: TRBV10-3; D: NA; DNA: TGTGCCATCAGTGACCCCCGGGGAGGGACTGAAGCTTTCTTT; CDR3: CAISDPRGGTEAFF
J: TRBJ2-3; size: NA; V: TRBV20-1; D: NA; DNA: TGCAGTGCCCAAAAAAACCCCAGGGGGGCCGGCACAGATACGCAGTATTTT; CDR3: CSAQKNPRGAGTDTQYF
J: TRBJ2-5; size: NA; V: TRBV7-9; D: TRBD2; DNA: TGTGCCTGCAGCTACCGGACTAGCGGGGGGGCGGAGACCCAGTACTTC; CDR3: CACSYRTSGGAETQYF
J: TRBJ2-2; size: few; V: TRBV6-2/TRBV6-3; D: NA; DNA: TGTGCCAGCAGTTACTTCGTAGGGAACACCGGGGAGCTGTTTTTT; CDR3: CASSYFVGNTGELFF
J: TRBJ2-1; size: many; V: TRBV20-1; D: TRBD2; DNA: TGCAGTGCTAGAGCCCGCGGGTTCGGGACTAGCGGTAATGAGCAGTTCTTC; CDR3: CSARARGFGTSGNEQFF
J: TRBJ1-1; size: NA; V: TRBV20-1; D: NA; DNA: TGCAGTGCTAGTCCGGGCAATAGTGGGGACACTGGAGCTTTCTTT; CDR3: CSASPGNSGDTGAFF
J: TRBJ2-1; size: NA; V: TRBV28; D: NA; DNA: TGTGCCAGCAGTTTGGGAACCCGGAGCTCCTACAATGAGCAGTTCTTC; CDR3: CASSLGTRSSYNEQFF
J: TRBJ2-4; size: once; V: TRBV4-2; D: TRBD2; DNA: TGTGCCAGCAGCCAACCGGGACTAGCGGACCCCCGGGGCAAAAACATTCAGTACTTC; CDR3: CASSQPGLADPRGKNIQYF
J: TRBJ1-6; size: NA; V: TRBV12-3/TRBV12-4; D: NA; DNA: TGTGCCAGCAGTTCGGGAGTCTATAATTCACCCCTCCACTTT; CDR3: CASSSGVYNSPLHF
J: TRBJ2-3; size: many; V: TRBV12-5; D: NA; DNA: TGTGCTAGTGGTCCGCGGACAGCAGATACGCAGTATTTT; CDR3: CASGPRTADTQYF